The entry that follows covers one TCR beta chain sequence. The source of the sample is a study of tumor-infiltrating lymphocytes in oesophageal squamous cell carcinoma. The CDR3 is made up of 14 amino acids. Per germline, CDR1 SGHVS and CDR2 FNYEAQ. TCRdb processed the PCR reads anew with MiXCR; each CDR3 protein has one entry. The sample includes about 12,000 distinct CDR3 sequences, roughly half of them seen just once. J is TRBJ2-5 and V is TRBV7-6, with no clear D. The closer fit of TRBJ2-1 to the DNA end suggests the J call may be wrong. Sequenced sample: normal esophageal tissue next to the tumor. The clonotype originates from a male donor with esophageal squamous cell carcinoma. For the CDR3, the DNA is TGTGCCAGCAGCTTAGTCCCTATAGCAGATGAGCAGTTCTTC. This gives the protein CASSLVPIADEQFF.